The 10 T cell receptor beta chains below were found in one sample sequenced in a study of control samples from healthy donors and cancer patients. Measured with immunoSEQ multiplex PCR; TCRdb has only the in-frame clones, and not every one. Counted here are some 140,000 clones, roughly 89% occurring once; the ten biggest clones make up 6% to 9.5%. The sample was PBMCs. These receptors originate from a man aged 45-65 years with head and neck cancer.

This rearrangement joins TRBV3-1 (or the pseudogene TRBV3-2) to TRBJ2-7, with D possibly TRBD1 on 5 matching bases. The CDR3 sequence is 14 residues long. Trimming removed 1 base from V and 0 bases from J, with 7 bases in between. Germline CDR1 is LGHDT and CDR2 is YNNKEL (reference sequence). DNA of the CDR3: TGTGCCAGCAGCCAAGGCGACAGCTCCTACGAGCAGTACTTC. It is translated as CASSQGDSSYEQYF.

This clone has more than one count but fewer than ten. This rearrangement joins TRBV29-1 to TRBJ2-7, with unresolved D. From germline, CDR1 is SQVTM and CDR2 ANQGSEA. Trimming removed 3 bases at V and 9 bases at J, with 15 bases between. The CDR3 has 12 residues. CDR3 sequence: CSVDRQVGRQYF. DNA for the CDR3: TGCAGCGTTGATCGGCAGGTGGGTCGGCAGTACTTC.

This clone was picked up a small number of times. This sequence joins TRBV10-3 and TRBJ1-2, with a weak D call TRBD1 (5 bases). V lost 10 bases, J lost 2 bases, and 11 bases lay in between. Germline V CDR1 and CDR2: ENHRY, SYGVKD. There are 12 residues in the CDR3. This CDR3 is CASQEGNYGYTF. The CDR3 region has the DNA TGTGCCAGCCAGGAGGGGAACTATGGCTACACCTTC.

The chain has TRBV7-9 and TRBJ1-1; 8 bases map to TRBD1. CDR3 size: 16 residues. Trimming at V came to 2 bases and at J to 2 bases, leaving 7 bases not matched to a gene. Germline values: CDR1 SEHNR, CDR2 FQNEAQ (reference sequence). CDR3 sequence reads: CASSLYQGARNTEAFF. In DNA, the CDR3 is TGTGCCAGCAGCTTATACCAGGGGGCACGAAACACTGAAGCTTTCTTT.

The chain carries TRBV15 and TRBJ1-5; 8 bases line up with TRBD1. Unmatched junction bases numbered 8, after V lost 0 bases and J lost 4 bases. This CDR3 is built from 17 residues. The germline CDR1 and CDR2 sequences are LNHNV and YYDKDF (reference sequence). The CDR3 nucleotides are TGTGCCACCAGCAGAGATTGGGGAGGACAGGGAAATCAGCCCCAGCATTTT. Translating it yields CATSRDWGGQGNQPQHF.

CDR3 protein: CASSFGQGGHTEAFF. The CDR3 nucleotides read TGTGCCAGCAGCTTCGGACAGGGGGGGCACACTGAAGCTTTCTTT. The chain carries TRBV6-6 and TRBJ1-1; 10 positions match TRBD1. The CDR3 covers 15 residues. V lost 6 bases to trimming and J lost 3 bases; unmatched junction nucleotides: 7. Germline loops: CDR1 MNHNY, CDR2 SVGAGI (reference sequence).

This clone was recorded once. This sequence joins TRBV19 and TRBJ1-1; 9 nucleotides match TRBD1. Unmatched junction bases numbered 10, after V lost 5 bases and J lost 3 bases. CDR3 size: 16 residues. Germline V gene sequence: CDR1 LNHDA, CDR2 SQIVND (reference sequence). The DNA of the CDR3 is TGTGCCAGTAGTCCACGGGGACAGGGCGGGTACACTGAAGCTTTCTTT. Translation gives CASSPRGQGGYTEAFF. Full variable domain (rest looked up from reference TRBV19 and TRBJ1-1): DGGITQSPKYLFRKEGQNVTLSCEQNLNHDAMYWYRQDPGQGLRLIYYSQIVNDFQKGDIAEGYSVSREKKESFPLTVTSAQKNPTAFYLCASSPRGQGGYTEAFFGQGTRLTVV.

The chain employs TRBV5-1 and TRBJ2-3; 8 nucleotides line up with TRBD2. This CDR3 is built from 17 residues. V lost 4 bases, J lost 0 bases, and 10 bases stayed unmatched. Germline lookup yields CDR1 SGHRS and CDR2 YFSETQ. The CDR3 loop is CASSGPEAGESTDTQYF. The CDR3 DNA sequence: TGCGCCAGCAGCGGCCCAGAAGCGGGGGAAAGCACAGATACGCAGTATTTT.

The count of this clone is one. The rearrangement uses TRBV6-5 and TRBJ2-2; TRBD1 matches 7 bases. The CDR3 has 16 amino acids. Trimming took 0 bases from V and 7 from J; bases not matched to a gene: 8. Germline assignment: CDR1 MNHEY and CDR2 SVGAGI. CDR3 protein: CASSYSRTGFDGELFF. The CDR3, as DNA: TGTGCCAGCAGTTACTCGAGGACAGGTTTTGACGGGGAGCTGTTTTTT.

This sequence joins TRBV15 and TRBJ2-5; 7 positions agree with TRBD2. Per the germline V gene, CDR1 is LNHNV and CDR2 is YYDKDF (reference sequence). Germline trimming cut 3 bases from V and 3 bases from J; bases unmatched to any gene: 19. The CDR3 totals 19 residues. CDR3: CATSSRDLSSFGTKETQYF. The CDR3 DNA sequence: TGTGCCACCAGCAGCAGAGACCTCTCCTCGTTCGGGACTAAAGAGACCCAGTACTTC.